This is a list of T cell receptor beta chains from one sample in a study of blood T cell repertoires in COVID-19. Clones were sequenced by immunoSEQ multiplex PCR, and TCRdb holds only the in-frame ones, with some missing. The sample contains over 300,000 clones, roughly 89% of which appear only once. Sequencing used peripheral blood. These receptors were taken from a man between 18 and 35 years old with active or convalescent COVID-19. CDR3s include the opening cysteine and the closing phenylalanine or tryptophan. The size entry is marked missing in some rows and otherwise reads once, few, many or a size class.

v_gene	abundance	len	j_gene	CDR3aa
TRBV7-8	-	15	TRBJ2-1	CASSSLAGAWYEQFF
TRBV28	-	13	TRBJ2-2	CASSLQGPGELFF
TRBV7-3	-	14	TRBJ2-2	CASSLDINTGELFF
TRBV7-2	-	15	TRBJ1-5	CASSSGQMSNQPQHF
TRBV28	-	15	TRBJ2-5	CASSRTSGGLETQYF
TRBV7-2	once	18	TRBJ2-5	CASSPSGLAGIRKETQYF
TRBV2	-	13	TRBJ2-7	CASSGTLSYEQYF
TRBV30	few	12	TRBJ2-3	CAWSLSLQTQYF
TRBV6-5	-	16	TRBJ2-2	CASSYFQGADTGELFF
TRBV5-1	once	15	TRBJ1-6	CASSHGQVGNSPLHF
TRBV4-2	-	15	TRBJ1-4	CASSQDRVLNEKLFF
TRBV5-1	few	14	TRBJ2-2	CASSFDRNTGELFF
TRBV9	-	14	TRBJ1-1	CASSSRQTNTEAFF
TRBV2	-	14	TRBJ2-1	CASRPGTANNEQFF
TRBV27	-	15	TRBJ1-1	CASSLANWDGGKTFF
TRBV14	-	15	TRBJ2-7	CASSQDFGGYYEQYF
TRBV12-3/TRBV12-4	-	12	TRBJ1-5	CASSLRLEPQHF
TRBV6-5	-	14	TRBJ2-7	CASSYSLGSYEQYF
TRBV5-5	-	15	TRBJ1-2	CASSLGTGDIYGYTF
TRBV9	-	15	TRBJ2-1	CASSVDSGNGDEQFF
TRBV24-1	-	13	TRBJ2-2	CATSEWGDGELFF
TRBV5-8	-	13	TRBJ2-3	CASSFQSTDTQYF
TRBV6-4	-	15	TRBJ2-2	CASSPGQEDTGELFF
TRBV5-6	-	16	TRBJ2-1	CASRKGLETSYNEQFF
TRBV9	few	15	TRBJ1-1	CASSPEGGWNTEAFF
TRBV28	-	16	TRBJ2-7	CASSSPGQGSSYEQYF
TRBV4-3	once	15	TRBJ2-5	CASSQDLSRGETQYF
TRBV23-1	-	16	TRBJ2-5	CASSQLDIQEKETQYF
TRBV25-1	-	15	TRBJ2-7	CASSEPGTGNHEQYF
TRBV11-2	-	15	TRBJ2-7	CASSPRDRGSYEQYF
TRBV24-1	-	15	TRBJ2-1	CATSDTRVLGNEQFF
TRBV4-1	-	15	TRBJ1-3	CASSKTANSGNTIYF
TRBV19	-	15	TRBJ2-7	CASSPGQGFAYEQYF
TRBV18	-	14	TRBJ1-4	CASQPGLSNEKLFF
TRBV27	few	13	TRBJ1-6	CASTESANSPLHF
TRBV19	-	14	TRBJ1-2	CATAPGPELYGYTF
TRBV19	-	15	TRBJ2-5	CASSKGQAGWETQYF
TRBV18	-	17	TRBJ1-3	CASSPLQGLKSGNTIYF
TRBV25-1	-	16	TRBJ2-3	CASSSISGRDPDTQYF
TRBV4-3	-	14	TRBJ1-4	CASSQGGIEEKLFF
TRBV4-1	-	16	TRBJ1-2	CASSPNPTGTGYGYTF
TRBV7-2	-	15	TRBJ2-7	CASSLAPGLSYEQYF
TRBV7-9	-	13	TRBJ1-6	CASSLPDSSPLHF
TRBV9	once	16	TRBJ1-3	CASSVAHRAPGNTIYF
TRBV12-5	-	15	TRBJ2-5	CASGLTGVPRETQYF
TRBV4-1	-	16	TRBJ2-1	CASSQSTGSSYNEQFF
TRBV6-6	-	14	TRBJ1-1	CASSLSTENTEAFF
TRBV2	-	13	TRBJ1-2	CASREDSNYGYTF
TRBV2	-	13	TRBJ1-4	CASSVWADEKLFF